This T cell receptor (beta chain) appears in the sequencing data of a study of sequential checkpoint blockade in melanoma. Looking at the study overall: Each arm's sequence ended with maintenance nivolumab.

This clone came up once. The germline V gene has CDR1 SQVTM and CDR2 ANQGSEA. Trimming removed 6 bases from V and 6 bases from J; junction bases left unmatched: 6. This CDR3 has 12 amino acids. The data were produced by immunoSEQ multiplex PCR, yet TCRdb's version contains in-frame clones alone and is incomplete. The table has 30,000 to 45,000 clones, 88% seen once. Treatment: randomized to nivolumab then ipilimumab (arm A) or the reverse (arm B). No patient had prior DNA-damaging chemotherapy. Sorted cells were live CD3+CD8+, lacking CD19 and CD56, from PBMCs. The sample was CD8+ T cells sorted from blood (inferred from file names), taken from a patient given nivolumab and ipilimumab in sequence. The receptor comes from a human donor with melanoma. V and J are TRBV29-1 and TRBJ2-3; the match to TRBD2 covers 7 bases. The CDR3 loop is CSVVTLADTQYF. In nucleotides, the CDR3 is TGCAGCGTCGTGACACTAGCGGATACGCAGTATTTT.